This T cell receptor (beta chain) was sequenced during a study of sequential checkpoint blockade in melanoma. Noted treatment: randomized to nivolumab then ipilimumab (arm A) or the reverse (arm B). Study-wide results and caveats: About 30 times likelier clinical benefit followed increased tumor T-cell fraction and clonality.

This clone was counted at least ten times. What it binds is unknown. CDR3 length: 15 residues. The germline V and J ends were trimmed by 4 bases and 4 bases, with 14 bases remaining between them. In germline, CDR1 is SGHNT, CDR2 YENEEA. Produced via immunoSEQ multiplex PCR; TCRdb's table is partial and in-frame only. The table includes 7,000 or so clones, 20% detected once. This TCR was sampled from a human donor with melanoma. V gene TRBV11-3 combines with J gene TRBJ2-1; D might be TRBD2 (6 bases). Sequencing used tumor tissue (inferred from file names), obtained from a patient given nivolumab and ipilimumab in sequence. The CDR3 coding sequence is TGTGCCAGCAGCTGGGGTGCGGGGAAATACAATGAGCAGTTCTTC. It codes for CASSWGAGKYNEQFF.